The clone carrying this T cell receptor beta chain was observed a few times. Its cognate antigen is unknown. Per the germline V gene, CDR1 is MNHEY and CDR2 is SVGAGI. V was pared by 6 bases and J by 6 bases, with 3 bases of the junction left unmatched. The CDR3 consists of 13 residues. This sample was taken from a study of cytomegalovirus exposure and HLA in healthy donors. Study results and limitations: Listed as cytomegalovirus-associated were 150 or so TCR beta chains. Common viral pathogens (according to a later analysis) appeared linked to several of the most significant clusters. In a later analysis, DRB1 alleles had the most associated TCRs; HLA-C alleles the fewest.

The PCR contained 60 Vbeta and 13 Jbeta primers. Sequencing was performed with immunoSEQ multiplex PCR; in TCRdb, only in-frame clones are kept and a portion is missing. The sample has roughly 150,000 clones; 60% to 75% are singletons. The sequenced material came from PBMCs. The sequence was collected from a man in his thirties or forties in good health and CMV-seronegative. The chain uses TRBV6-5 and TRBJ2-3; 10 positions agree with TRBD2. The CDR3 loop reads CASRLAGRDTQYF. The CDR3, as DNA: TGTGCCAGCAGACTAGCGGGACGGGATACGCAGTATTTT.